Listed here is a single TCR beta chain. Its antigen is unidentified. This sample stems from a study of Tregs in tolerant kidney transplant recipients. Study-wide background: Mixed chimerism was transient after nonmyeloablative marrow transplants from related graft donors. Findings and caveats of the study: Donor-specific Treg expansion exceeded global Treg expansion in tolerant patients, suggesting antigen drive. Expanding Tregs on activated donor B cells appeared to best identify donor-specific TCRbeta clones.

Assay: immunoSEQ multiplex PCR; the TCRdb copy retains only in-frame clones and omits some. The sample holds over 60,000 clones, 98% seen once. The clonotype originates from a human donor who received a combined kidney and bone marrow transplant. This specimen consisted of CD4+ T cells from blood, obtained before the transplant.

DNA for the CDR3: TGTGCCAGCAGCGTTGGGTTGCTAGCGGGGGTCTACAATGAGCAGTTCTTC. Translated: CASSVGLLAGVYNEQFF. The chain is built from TRBV9 and TRBJ2-1; TRBD2 aligns across 10 bases. There are 17 residues in the CDR3. Germline CDR1 reads SGDLS; CDR2 reads YYNGEE. V dropped 2 bases and J dropped 3; count of bases not matched to a gene: 8.